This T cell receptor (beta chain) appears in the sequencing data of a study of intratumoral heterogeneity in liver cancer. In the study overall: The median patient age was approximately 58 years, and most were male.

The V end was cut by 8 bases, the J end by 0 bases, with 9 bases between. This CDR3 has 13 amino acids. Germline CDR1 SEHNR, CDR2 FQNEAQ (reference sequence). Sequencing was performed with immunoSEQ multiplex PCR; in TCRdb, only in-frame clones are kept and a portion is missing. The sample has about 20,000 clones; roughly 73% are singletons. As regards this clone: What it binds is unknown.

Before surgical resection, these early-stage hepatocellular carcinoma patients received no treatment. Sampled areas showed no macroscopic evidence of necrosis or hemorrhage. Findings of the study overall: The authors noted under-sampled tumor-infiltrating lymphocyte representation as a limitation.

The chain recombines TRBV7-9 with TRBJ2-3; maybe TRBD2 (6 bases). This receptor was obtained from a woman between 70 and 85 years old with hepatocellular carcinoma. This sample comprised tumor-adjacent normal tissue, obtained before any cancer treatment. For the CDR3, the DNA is TGTGCCAGCCTAGCGACTAGCACAGATACGCAGTATTTT. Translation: CASLATSTDTQYF.